The clone carrying this TCR beta chain was seen only a few times. Its antigen is still unknown. These data come from a study of blood T cells in healthy people across ages. From germline, CDR1 is SGHAT and CDR2 FQNNGV. The CDR3 has 14 residues. The V segment lost 5 bases and the J segment 5 bases; nucleotides outside the gene matches: 8. For the second PCR, which ran for 7 to 11 cycles, a sample-barcoded 5' primer and a J-beta primer mix were used. TCRdb redid the calling of the 5' RACE reads with MiXCR, one entry per CDR3 protein. The sample contains some 760,000 distinct CDR3 sequences, 25% of which appear only once. Findings of the study overall: Considered underestimates were the diversity estimates obtained from one million T cells.

The same data also went into a second study, on T cells of mothers and their children. That paper adds: Evidence of persistent microchimeric T cell clones was absent.

This chain links TRBV11-2 with TRBJ2-5; 7 positions agree with TRBD2. Sequenced: blood. This sequence was found in a boy younger than 18 in good health. The CDR3 loop is CASSPLLAVETQYF. The CDR3 coding sequence is TGTGCCAGCAGCCCCCTGCTAGCGGTGGAGACCCAGTACTTC.